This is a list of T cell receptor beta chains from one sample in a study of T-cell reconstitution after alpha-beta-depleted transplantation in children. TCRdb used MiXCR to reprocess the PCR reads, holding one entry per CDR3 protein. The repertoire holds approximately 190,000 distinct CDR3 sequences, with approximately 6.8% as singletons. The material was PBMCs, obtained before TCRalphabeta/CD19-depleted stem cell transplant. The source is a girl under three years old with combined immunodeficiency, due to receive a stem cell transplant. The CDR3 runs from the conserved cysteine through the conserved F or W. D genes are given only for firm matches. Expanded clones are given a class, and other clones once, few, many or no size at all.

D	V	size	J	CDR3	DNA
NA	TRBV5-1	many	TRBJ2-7	CASSLDPGIYEQYF	TGCGCCAGCAGCTTGGATCCAGGGATCTACGAGCAGTACTTC
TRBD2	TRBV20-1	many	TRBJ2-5	CSARTSGEETQYF	TGCAGTGCCCGGACTAGCGGGGAAGAGACCCAGTACTTC
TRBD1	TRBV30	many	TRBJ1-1	CACKQGAGTEAFF	TGTGCCTGTAAACAGGGGGCCGGCACTGAAGCTTTCTTT
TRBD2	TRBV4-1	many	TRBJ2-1	CASSQDRETSGYNEQFF	TGCGCCAGCAGCCAAGACCGGGAGACTAGCGGGTACAATGAGCAGTTCTTC
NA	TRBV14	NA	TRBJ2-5	CASSQDLRRETQYF	TGTGCCAGCAGCCAAGATCTACGGAGAGAGACCCAGTACTTC
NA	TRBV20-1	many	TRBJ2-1	CSARDWDGYNEQFF	TGCAGTGCTAGAGATTGGGACGGCTACAATGAGCAGTTCTTC
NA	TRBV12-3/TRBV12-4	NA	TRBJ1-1	CASSSPRTVNTEAFF	TGTGCCAGCAGTTCCCCCAGGACAGTCAACACTGAAGCTTTCTTT
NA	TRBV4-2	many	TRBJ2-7	CASSPFRNSYEQYF	TGTGCCAGCAGCCCCTTTAGAAACTCCTACGAGCAGTACTTC
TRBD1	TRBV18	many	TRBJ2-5	CASSRDRGRGLHQETQYF	TGTGCCAGCTCACGGGACAGGGGGCGAGGGCTGCATCAAGAGACCCAGTACTTC
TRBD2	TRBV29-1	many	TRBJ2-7	CSVEMGLAESGYEQYF	TGCAGCGTTGAAATGGGGCTAGCGGAGAGCGGCTACGAGCAGTACTTC
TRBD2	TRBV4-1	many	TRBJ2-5	CASSQLIPGTSGLPRGETQYF	TGCGCCAGCAGCCAACTTATCCCCGGGACTAGCGGGCTCCCAAGAGGAGAGACCCAGTACTTC
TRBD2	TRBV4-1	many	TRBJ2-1	CASSQELAGGPYYNEQFF	TGCGCCAGCAGCCAAGAACTAGCGGGGGGACCCTACTACAATGAGCAGTTCTTC
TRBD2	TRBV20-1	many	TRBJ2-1	CSAREGLAGGAYNEQFF	TGCAGTGCTAGAGAAGGGCTAGCGGGAGGAGCCTACAATGAGCAGTTCTTC
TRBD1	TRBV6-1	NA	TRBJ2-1	CASSKGQGAPHEQFF	TGTGCCAGCAGCAAAGGACAGGGGGCCCCCCATGAGCAGTTCTTC
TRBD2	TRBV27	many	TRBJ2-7	CASSLSSGRNSYEQYF	TGTGCCAGCAGTTTATCAAGCGGGAGGAACTCCTACGAGCAGTACTTC
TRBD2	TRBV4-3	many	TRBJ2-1	CASSRGILAGGPSDEQFF	TGCGCCAGCAGCCGAGGGATACTAGCGGGGGGGCCTAGCGATGAGCAGTTCTTC
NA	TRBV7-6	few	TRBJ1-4	CASSRAPGEKLFF	TGTGCCAGCAGTCGAGCCCCAGGTGAAAAACTGTTTTTT
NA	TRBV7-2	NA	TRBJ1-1	CASSLGEDTEAFF	TGTGCCAGCAGCTTAGGTGAGGACACTGAAGCTTTCTTT
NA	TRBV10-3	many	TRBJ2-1	CAISVGGRDSYNEQFF	TGTGCCATCAGTGTTGGGGGCAGGGACTCCTACAATGAGCAGTTCTTC
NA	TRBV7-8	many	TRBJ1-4	CASSLVGARDDEKLFF	TGTGCCAGCAGCCTTGTAGGGGCGAGGGACGATGAAAAACTGTTTTTT
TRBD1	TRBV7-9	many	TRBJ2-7	CASSPVTGGSSYEQYF	TGTGCCAGCAGCCCCGTGACAGGGGGAAGCTCCTACGAGCAGTACTTC
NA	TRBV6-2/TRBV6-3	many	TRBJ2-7	CATARDGFYEQYF	TGTGCCACCGCCCGGGACGGATTCTACGAGCAGTACTTC
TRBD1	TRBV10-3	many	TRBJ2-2	CATQGTGELFF	TGTGCCACACAGGGGACCGGGGAGCTGTTTTTT
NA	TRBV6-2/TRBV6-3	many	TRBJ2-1	CASSISPGPFYNEQFF	TGTGCCAGCAGTATCTCTCCGGGCCCCTTTTACAATGAGCAGTTCTTC
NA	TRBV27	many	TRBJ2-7	CASKHVSTSYEQYF	TGTGCCAGTAAACATGTGTCGACTTCCTACGAGCAGTACTTC
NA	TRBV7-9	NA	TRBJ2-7	CASSLGTGEQYF	TGTGCCAGCAGCTTAGGTACCGGGGAGCAGTACTTC
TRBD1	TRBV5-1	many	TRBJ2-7	CASSGTDFYEQYF	TGCGCCAGCTCCGGGACAGACTTCTACGAGCAGTACTTC
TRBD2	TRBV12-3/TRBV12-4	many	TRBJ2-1	CASSTSGRLGNEQFF	TGTGCCAGCAGTACTAGCGGGAGGTTGGGCAATGAGCAGTTCTTC
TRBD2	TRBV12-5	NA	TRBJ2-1	CASGFGTSGYNEQFF	TGTGCTAGTGGTTTCGGAACTAGCGGCTACAATGAGCAGTTCTTC
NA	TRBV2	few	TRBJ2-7	CARGEGYEQYF	TGTGCCAGGGGTGAGGGATACGAGCAGTACTTC
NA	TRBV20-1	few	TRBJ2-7	CSARANPGHTPTYEQYF	TGCAGTGCTAGAGCTAACCCGGGCCACACCCCAACCTACGAGCAGTACTTC
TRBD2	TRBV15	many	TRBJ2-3	CATSRGEAGAQDTQYF	TGTGCCACCAGCAGAGGTGAAGCGGGGGCACAAGATACGCAGTATTTT
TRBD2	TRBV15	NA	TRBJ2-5	CATSRELGRLAGSVETQYF	TGTGCCACCAGCAGAGAACTAGGAAGACTAGCGGGATCGGTAGAGACCCAGTACTTC
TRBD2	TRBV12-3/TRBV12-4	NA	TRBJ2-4	CASSSRLAALAKNIQYF	TGTGCCAGCAGTTCCCGACTAGCGGCTCTAGCCAAAAACATTCAGTACTTC
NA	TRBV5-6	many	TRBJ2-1	CASSLFRGLKNNEQFF	TGTGCCAGCAGCTTGTTCCGGGGGCTTAAGAACAATGAGCAGTTCTTC
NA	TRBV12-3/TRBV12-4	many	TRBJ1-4	CASSLVRWQVNEKLFF	TGTGCCAGCAGTTTAGTCCGTTGGCAGGTCAATGAAAAACTGTTTTTT
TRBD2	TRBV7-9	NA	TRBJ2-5	CASSSYLAGETQYF	TGTGCCAGCAGCTCTTACCTAGCGGGAGAGACCCAGTACTTC
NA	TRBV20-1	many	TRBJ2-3	CSARLTGGTQYF	TGCAGTGCCCGCCTAACTGGAGGTACGCAGTATTTT
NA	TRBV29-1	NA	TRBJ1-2	CSVETSANHYGYTF	TGCAGCGTTGAAACGTCGGCAAACCACTATGGCTACACCTTC
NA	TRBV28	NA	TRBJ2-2	CASSFNPRREPNTGELFF	TGTGCCAGCAGTTTTAACCCTAGGAGGGAGCCGAACACCGGGGAGCTGTTTTTT
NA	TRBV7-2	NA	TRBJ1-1	CASRPGRLTEAFF	TGTGCCAGCAGACCGGGACGGTTGACTGAAGCTTTCTTT
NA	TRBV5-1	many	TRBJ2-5	CASSLGLEAETQYF	TGCGCCAGCAGCTTGGGACTGGAAGCGGAGACCCAGTACTTC
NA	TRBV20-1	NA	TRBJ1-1	CSARGNLGQRVPNTEAFF	TGCAGTGCTAGGGGGAACCTTGGGCAGCGCGTACCGAACACTGAAGCTTTCTTT
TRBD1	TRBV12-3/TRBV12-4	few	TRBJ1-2	CASSLGTWDRGYGYTF	TGTGCCAGCAGTTTAGGGACCTGGGACAGGGGTTACGGCTACACCTTC
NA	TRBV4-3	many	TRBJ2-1	CASSQVGTGEYDEQFF	TGCGCCAGCAGCCAAGTTGGGACCGGAGAGTACGATGAGCAGTTCTTC
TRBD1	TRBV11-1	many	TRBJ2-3	CASSLGTGAQYF	TGTGCCAGCAGCCTTGGGACAGGTGCGCAGTATTTT
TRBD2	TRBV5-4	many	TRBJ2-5	CASSRPSGGATETQYF	TGTGCCAGCAGCCGTCCTAGCGGGGGGGCGACAGAGACCCAGTACTTC
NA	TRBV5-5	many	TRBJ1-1	CASSLGGAFMNTEAFF	TGTGCCAGCAGCTTGGGTGGAGCTTTCATGAACACTGAAGCTTTCTTT
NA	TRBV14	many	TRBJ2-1	CASSLTGLVNNEQFF	TGTGCCAGCAGCCTAACGGGACTGGTAAATAATGAGCAGTTCTTC
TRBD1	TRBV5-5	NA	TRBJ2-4	CASREQGARNIQYF	TGTGCCAGCAGGGAACAGGGGGCGAGAAACATTCAGTACTTC
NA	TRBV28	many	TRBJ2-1	CASSLYGLGNEQFF	TGTGCCAGCAGTTTATACGGATTAGGCAATGAGCAGTTCTTC
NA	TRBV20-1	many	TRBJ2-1	CSARDRVANTYNEQFF	TGCAGTGCTAGAGATCGGGTCGCGAATACCTACAATGAGCAGTTCTTC
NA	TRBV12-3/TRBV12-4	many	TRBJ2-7	CASSLFSPGWYEQYF	TGTGCCAGCAGTTTGTTTTCCCCAGGGTGGTACGAGCAGTACTTC
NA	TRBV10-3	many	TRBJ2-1	CATDNYNEQFF	TGTGCCACCGACAATTACAATGAGCAGTTCTTC
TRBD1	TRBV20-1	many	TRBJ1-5	CSARGQGAYQPQHF	TGCAGTGCTAGAGGCCAGGGGGCGTATCAGCCCCAGCATTTT
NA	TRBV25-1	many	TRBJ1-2	CASSEWVRGSTGYTF	TGTGCCAGCAGTGAATGGGTGAGGGGGTCGACTGGCTACACCTTC
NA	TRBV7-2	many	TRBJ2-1	CASSFAGTYNEQFF	TGTGCCAGCAGCTTTGCAGGCACCTACAATGAGCAGTTCTTC
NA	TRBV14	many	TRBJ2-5	CASSGLAEETQYF	TGTGCCAGCAGCGGGTTAGCGGAAGAGACCCAGTACTTC
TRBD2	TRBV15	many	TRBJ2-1	CATSRGAGLADYNEQFF	TGTGCCACCAGCAGAGGGGCCGGACTAGCGGACTACAATGAGCAGTTCTTC